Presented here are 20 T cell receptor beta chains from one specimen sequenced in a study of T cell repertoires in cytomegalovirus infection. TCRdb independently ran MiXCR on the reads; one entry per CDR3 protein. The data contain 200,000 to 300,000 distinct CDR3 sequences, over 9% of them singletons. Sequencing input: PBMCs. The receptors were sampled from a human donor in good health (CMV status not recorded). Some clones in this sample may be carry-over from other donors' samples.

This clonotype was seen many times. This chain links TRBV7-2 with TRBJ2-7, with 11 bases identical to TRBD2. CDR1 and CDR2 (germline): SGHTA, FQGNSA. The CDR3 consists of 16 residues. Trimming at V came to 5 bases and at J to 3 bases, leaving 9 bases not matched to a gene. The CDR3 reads CASSPLTSGTVYEQYF. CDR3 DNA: TGTGCCAGCAGCCCCCTGACTAGCGGGACGGTCTACGAGCAGTACTTC.

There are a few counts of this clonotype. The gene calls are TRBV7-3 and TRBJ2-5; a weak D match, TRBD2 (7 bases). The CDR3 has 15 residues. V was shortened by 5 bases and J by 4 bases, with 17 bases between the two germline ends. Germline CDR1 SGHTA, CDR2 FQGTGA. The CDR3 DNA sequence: TGTGCCAGCAGCCCAGGACCTAGGGGGGGAGAGACCCAGTACTTC. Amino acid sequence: CASSPGPRGGETQYF.

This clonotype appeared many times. This CDR3 reads CASSLVAQGNYGYTF. In DNA, the CDR3 is TGTGCCAGCAGCTTAGTGGCGCAGGGAAACTATGGCTACACCTTC. V is TRBV7-2 and J is TRBJ1-2; possible D gene TRBD1, 5 bases. The CDR3 covers 15 residues. Germline assignment: CDR1 SGHTA and CDR2 FQGNSA. V shed 1 base and J shed 2 bases, with 11 bases lying between them.

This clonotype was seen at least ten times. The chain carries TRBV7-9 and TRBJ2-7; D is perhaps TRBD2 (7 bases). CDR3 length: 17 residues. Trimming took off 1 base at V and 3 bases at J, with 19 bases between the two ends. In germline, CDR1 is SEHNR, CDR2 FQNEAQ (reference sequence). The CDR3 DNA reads TGTGCCAGCAGCTTAGGGGGGGGAAACGGACAGCACTACGAGCAGTACTTC. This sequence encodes CASSLGGGNGQHYEQYF.

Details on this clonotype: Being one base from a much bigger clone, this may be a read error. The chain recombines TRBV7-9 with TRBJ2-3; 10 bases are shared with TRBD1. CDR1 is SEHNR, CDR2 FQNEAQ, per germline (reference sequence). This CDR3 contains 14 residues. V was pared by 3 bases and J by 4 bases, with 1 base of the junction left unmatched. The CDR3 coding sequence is TGTGCCAGCAGCTTCGGACAGGGGGCAGATACGCAGTATTTT. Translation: CASSFGQGADTQYF.

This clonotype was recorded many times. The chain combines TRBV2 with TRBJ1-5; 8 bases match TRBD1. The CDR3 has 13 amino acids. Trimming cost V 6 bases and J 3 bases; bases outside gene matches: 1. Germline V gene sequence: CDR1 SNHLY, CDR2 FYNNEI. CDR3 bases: TGTGCCAGCAGGGACAGGGTCAATCAGCCCCAGCATTTT. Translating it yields CASRDRVNQPQHF. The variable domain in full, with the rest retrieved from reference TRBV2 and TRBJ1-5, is EPEVTQTPSHQVTQMGQEVILRCVPISNHLYFYWYRQILGQKVEFLVSFYNNEISEKSEIFDDQFSVERPDGSNFTLKIRSTKLEDSAMYFCASRDRVNQPQHFGDGTRLSIL.

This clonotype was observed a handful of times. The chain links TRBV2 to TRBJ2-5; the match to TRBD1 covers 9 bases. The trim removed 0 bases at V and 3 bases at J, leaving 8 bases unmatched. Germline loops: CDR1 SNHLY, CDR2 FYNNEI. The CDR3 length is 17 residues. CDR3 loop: CASSEAGLGTGKETQYF. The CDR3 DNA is TGTGCCAGCAGTGAAGCCGGGCTCGGGACAGGGAAAGAGACCCAGTACTTC.

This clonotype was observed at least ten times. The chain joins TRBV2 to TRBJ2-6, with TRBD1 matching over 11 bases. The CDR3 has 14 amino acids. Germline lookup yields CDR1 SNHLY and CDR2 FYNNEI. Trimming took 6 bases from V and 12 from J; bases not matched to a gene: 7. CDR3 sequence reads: CASRGTGGQGVLTF. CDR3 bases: TGTGCCAGCAGAGGGACAGGGGGACAGGGCGTCCTGACTTTC.

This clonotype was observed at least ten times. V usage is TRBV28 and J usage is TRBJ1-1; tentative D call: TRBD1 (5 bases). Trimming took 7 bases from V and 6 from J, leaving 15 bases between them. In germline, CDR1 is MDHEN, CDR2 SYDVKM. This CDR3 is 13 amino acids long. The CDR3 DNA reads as TGTGCCAGCATCCCAAGGGGTCGCCCTGAAGCTTTCTTT. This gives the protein CASIPRGRPEAFF.

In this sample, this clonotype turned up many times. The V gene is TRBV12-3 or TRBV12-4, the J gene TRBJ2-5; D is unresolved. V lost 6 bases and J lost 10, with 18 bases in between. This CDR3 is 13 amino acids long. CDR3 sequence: CASSPRVLEDQYF. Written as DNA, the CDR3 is TGTGCCAGCAGCCCCAGAGTACTCGAAGACCAGTACTTC.

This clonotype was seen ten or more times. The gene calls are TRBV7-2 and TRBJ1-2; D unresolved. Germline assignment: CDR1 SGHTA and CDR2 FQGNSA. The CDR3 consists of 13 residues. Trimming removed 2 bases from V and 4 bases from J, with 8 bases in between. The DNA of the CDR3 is TGTGCCAGCAGCTTAAATGGTGCCTATGGCTACACCTTC. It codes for CASSLNGAYGYTF.

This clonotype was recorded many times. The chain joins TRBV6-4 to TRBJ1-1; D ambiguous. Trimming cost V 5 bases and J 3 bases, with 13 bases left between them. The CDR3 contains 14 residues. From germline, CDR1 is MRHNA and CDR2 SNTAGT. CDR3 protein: CASSPTTGDTEAFF. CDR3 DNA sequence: TGTGCCAGCAGTCCTACCACCGGGGACACTGAAGCTTTCTTT.

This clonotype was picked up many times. The CDR3 DNA follows: TGTGCCAGCAGCCAGAGCGGGCAGGGTGGCTACACCTTC. Translated, it gives CASSQSGQGGYTF. This rearrangement joins TRBV7-3 to TRBJ1-2, with D perhaps matching TRBD1 (5 bases). Germline V gene data show CDR1 as SGHTA and CDR2 as FQGTGA. Trimming took 5 bases from V and 7 from J, leaving 14 bases between them. This CDR3 has 13 amino acids.

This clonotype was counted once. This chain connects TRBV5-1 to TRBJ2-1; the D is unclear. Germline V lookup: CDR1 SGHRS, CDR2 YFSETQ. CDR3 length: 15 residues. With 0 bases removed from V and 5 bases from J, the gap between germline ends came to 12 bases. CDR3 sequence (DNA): TGCGCCAGCAGCTTGGCCCTTGGTGGCCACAATGAGCAGTTCTTC. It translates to CASSLALGGHNEQFF.

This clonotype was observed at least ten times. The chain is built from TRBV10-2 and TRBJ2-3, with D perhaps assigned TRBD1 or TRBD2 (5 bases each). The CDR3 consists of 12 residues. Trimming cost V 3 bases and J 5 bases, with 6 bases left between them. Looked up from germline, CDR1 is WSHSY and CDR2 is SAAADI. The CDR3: CASSDGGDTQYF. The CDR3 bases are TGCGCCAGCAGTGATGGGGGAGATACGCAGTATTTT.

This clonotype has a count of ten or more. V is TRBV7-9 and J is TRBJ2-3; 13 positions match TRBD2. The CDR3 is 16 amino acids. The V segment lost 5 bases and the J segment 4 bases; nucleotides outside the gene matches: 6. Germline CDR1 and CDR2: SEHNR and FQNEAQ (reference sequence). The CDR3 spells CASSLRTSGSADTQYF. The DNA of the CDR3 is TGTGCCAGCAGCCTCCGGACTAGCGGGAGCGCAGATACGCAGTATTTT.

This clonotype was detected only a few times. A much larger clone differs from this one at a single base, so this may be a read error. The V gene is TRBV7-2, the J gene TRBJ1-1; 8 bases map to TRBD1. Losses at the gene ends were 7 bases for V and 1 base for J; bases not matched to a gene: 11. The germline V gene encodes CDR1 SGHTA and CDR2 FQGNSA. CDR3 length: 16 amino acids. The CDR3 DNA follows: TGTACCAGCACGCTCAGATGGGGGACAGGGAACACTGAAGCTTTCTTT. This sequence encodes CTSTLRWGTGNTEAFF.

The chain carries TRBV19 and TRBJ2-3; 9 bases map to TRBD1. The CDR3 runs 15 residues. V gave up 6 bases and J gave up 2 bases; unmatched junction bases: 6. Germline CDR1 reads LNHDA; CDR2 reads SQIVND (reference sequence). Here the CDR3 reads CASSRGTGTTDTQYF. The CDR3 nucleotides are TGTGCCAGTAGCCGCGGGACAGGGACCACAGATACGCAGTATTTT.

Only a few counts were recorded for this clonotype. The CDR3 coding sequence is TGTGCCATCAGTGAGTCGACCCCCGATAATTCACCCCTCCACTTT. The encoded protein is CAISESTPDNSPLHF. This chain joins TRBV10-3 and TRBJ1-6; D ambiguous. Trimming took 0 bases from V and 5 from J, leaving 8 bases between them. The CDR3 length is 15 residues. In germline, CDR1 is ENHRY, CDR2 SYGVKD.

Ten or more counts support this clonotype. The CDR3 spells CSARTSGANEQFF. DNA for the CDR3: TGCAGTGCTAGGACTAGCGGGGCCAATGAGCAGTTCTTC. V gene TRBV20-1 combines with J gene TRBJ2-1; 11 bases match TRBD2. The length of the CDR3 is 13 residues. V lost 3 bases, J lost 6 bases, and 1 base stayed unmatched. Germline V gene data show CDR1 as DFQATT and CDR2 as SNEGSKA (reference sequence).